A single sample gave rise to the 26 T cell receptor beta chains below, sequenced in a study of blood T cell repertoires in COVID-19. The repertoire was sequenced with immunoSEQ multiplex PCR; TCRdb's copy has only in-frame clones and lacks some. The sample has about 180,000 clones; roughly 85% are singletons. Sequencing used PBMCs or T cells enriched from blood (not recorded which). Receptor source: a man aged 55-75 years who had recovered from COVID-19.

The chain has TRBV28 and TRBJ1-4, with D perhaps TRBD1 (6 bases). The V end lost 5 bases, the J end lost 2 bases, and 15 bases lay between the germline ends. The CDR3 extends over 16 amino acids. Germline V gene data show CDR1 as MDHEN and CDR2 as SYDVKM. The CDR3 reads CASSGQSGQTNEKLFF. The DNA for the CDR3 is TGTGCCAGCAGTGGGCAATCAGGACAGACTAATGAAAAACTGTTTTTT.

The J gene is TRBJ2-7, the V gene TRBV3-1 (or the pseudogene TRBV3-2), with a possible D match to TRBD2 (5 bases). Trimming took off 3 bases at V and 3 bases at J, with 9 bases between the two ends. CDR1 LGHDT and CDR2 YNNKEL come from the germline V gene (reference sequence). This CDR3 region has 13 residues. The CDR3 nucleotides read TGTGCCAGCAGCCACGGAGGAGACTACGAGCAGTACTTC. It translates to CASSHGGDYEQYF.

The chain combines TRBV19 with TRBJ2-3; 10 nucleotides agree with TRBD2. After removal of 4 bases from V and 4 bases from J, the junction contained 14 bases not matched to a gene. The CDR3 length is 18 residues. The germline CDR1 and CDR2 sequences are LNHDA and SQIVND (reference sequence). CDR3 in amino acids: CASSNPPTSGAGSDTQYF. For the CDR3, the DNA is TGTGCCAGTAGTAACCCCCCCACTAGCGGGGCCGGGTCAGATACGCAGTATTTT.

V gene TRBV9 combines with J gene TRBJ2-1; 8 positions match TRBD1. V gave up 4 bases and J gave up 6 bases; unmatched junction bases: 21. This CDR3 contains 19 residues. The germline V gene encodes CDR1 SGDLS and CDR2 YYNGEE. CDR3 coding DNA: TGTGCCAGCAGCCCATCGGGACAGGTTTCGTATTTCGTAGGCAATGAGCAGTTCTTC. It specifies CASSPSGQVSYFVGNEQFF. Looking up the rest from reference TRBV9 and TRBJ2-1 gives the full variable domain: DSGVTQTPKHLITATGQRVTLRCSPRSGDLSVYWYQQSLDQGLQFLIQYYNGEERAKGNILERFSAQQFPDLHSELNLSSLELGDSALYFCASSPSGQVSYFVGNEQFFGPGTRLTVL.

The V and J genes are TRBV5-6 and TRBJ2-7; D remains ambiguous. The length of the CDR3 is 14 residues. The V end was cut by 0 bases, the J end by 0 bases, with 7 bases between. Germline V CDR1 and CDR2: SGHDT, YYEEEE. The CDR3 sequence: CASSLGRSSYEQYF. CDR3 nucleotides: TGTGCCAGCAGCTTGGGCCGGAGCTCCTACGAGCAGTACTTC.

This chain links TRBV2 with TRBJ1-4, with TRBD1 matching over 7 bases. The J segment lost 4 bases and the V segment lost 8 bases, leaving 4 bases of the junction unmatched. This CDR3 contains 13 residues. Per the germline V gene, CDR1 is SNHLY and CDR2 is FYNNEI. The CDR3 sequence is CASAGTVNEKLFF. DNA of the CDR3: TGTGCCAGCGCCGGGACAGTTAATGAAAAACTGTTTTTT.

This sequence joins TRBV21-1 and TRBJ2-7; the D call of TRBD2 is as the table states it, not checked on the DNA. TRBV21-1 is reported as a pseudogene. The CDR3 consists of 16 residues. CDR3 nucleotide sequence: TGTGCCAGCAGGCCAGACCGCCGGGGGTCCCTTTCCGAGCAGTACTTC. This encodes CASRPDRRGSLSEQYF.

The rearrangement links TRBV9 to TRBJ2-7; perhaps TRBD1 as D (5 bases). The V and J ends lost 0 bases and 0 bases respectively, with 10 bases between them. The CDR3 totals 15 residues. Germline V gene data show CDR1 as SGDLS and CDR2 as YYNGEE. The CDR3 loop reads CASSVGQGPSYEQYF. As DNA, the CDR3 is TGTGCCAGCAGCGTAGGGCAGGGTCCCTCCTACGAGCAGTACTTC.

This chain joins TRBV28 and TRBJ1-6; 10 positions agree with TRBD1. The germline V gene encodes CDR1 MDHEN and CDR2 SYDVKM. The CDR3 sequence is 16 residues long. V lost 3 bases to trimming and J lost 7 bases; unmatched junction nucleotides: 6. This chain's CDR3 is CASSLTGGSGNSPLHF. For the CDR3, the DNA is TGTGCCAGCAGTTTGACAGGGGGCTCTGGGAATTCACCCCTCCACTTT.

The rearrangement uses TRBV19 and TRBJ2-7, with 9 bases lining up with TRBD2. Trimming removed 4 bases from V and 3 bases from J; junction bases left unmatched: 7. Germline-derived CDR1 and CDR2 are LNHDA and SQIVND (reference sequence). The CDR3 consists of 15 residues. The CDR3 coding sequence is TGTGCCAGTAGTAAGGGGAGGACTAGCGACTACGAGCAGTACTTC. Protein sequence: CASSKGRTSDYEQYF.

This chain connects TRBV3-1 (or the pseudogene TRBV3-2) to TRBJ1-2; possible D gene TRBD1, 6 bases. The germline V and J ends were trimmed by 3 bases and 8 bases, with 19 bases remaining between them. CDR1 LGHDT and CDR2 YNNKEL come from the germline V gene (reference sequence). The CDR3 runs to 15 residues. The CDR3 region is CASSHSTGGTRGYTF. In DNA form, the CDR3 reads TGTGCCAGCAGCCATTCGACAGGAGGAACAAGGGGCTACACCTTC.

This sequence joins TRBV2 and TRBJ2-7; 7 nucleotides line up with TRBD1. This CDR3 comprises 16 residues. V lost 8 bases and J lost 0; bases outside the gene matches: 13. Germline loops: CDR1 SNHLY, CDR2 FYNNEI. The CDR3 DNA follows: TGTGCCAGCTCCGGCAGTGGTGGGACAGTCTCCTACGAGCAGTACTTC. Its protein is CASSGSGGTVSYEQYF.

The CDR3 coding sequence is TGCGCCAGCAGTCCGGGACAGGGGCGCTACGAGCAGTACTTC. Translation: CASSPGQGRYEQYF. V is TRBV23-1 and J is TRBJ2-7; TRBD1 matches at 10 bases. TRBV23-1 is given ORF status, its function remaining uncertain. The CDR3 totals 14 residues. V trimming: 4 bases; J trimming: 3 bases; junction bases outside the gene matches: 3.

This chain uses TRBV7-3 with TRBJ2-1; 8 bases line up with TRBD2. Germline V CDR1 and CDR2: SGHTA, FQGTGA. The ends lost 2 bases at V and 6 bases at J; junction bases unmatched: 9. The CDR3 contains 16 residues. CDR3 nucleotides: TGTGCCAGCAGCTTAGAAGGCGGGAGGAGGGGCAATGAGCAGTTCTTC. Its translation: CASSLEGGRRGNEQFF.

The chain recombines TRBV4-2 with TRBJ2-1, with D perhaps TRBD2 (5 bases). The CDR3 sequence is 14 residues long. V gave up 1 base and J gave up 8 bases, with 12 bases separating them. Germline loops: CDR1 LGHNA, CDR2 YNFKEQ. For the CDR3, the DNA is TGTGCCAGCAGCCAAGGGAGCGGCGGCGATGAGCAGTTCTTC. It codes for CASSQGSGGDEQFF.

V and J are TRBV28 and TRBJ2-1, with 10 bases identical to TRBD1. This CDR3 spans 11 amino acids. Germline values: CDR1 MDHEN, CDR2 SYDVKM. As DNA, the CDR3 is TGTGCTTCGGGACAGGGGACTGAGCAGTTCTTC. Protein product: CASGQGTEQFF.

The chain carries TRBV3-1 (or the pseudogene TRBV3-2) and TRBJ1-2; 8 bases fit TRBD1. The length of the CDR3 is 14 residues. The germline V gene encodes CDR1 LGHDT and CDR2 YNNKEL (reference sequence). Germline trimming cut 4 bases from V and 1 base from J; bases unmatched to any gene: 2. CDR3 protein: CASSRGQGNYGYTF. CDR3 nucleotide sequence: TGTGCCAGCAGCCGCGGACAGGGTAACTATGGCTACACCTTC.

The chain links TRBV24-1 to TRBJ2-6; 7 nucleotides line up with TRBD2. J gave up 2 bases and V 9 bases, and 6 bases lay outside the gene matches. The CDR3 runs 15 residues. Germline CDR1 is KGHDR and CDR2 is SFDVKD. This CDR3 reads CATGGGAAGANVLTF. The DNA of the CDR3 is TGTGCCACCGGCGGGGGTGCGGCTGGGGCCAACGTCCTGACTTTC.

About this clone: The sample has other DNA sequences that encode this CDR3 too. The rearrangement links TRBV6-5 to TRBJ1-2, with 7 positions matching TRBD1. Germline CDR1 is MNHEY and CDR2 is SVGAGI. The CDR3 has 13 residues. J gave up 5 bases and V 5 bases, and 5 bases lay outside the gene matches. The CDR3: CASSPTGLYGYTF. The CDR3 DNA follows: TGTGCCAGCAGTCCGACAGGGTTATATGGCTACACCTTC.

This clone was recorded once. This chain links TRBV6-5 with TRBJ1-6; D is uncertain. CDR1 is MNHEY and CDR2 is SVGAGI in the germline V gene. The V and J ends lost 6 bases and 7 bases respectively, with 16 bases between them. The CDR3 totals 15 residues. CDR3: CASSVRSGENSPLHF. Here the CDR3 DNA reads TGTGCCAGCAGCGTCCGGTCCGGGGAGAATTCACCCCTCCACTTT.

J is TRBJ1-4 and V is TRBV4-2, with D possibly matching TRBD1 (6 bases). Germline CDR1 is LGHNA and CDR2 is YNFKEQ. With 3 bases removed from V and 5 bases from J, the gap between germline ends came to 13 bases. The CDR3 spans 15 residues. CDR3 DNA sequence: TGTGCCAGCAGCCAGAGCAGCCAGGGGAATGAAAAACTGTTTTTT. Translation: CASSQSSQGNEKLFF.

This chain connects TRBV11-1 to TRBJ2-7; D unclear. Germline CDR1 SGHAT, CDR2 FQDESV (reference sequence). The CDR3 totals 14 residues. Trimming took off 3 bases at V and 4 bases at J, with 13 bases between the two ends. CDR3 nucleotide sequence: TGTGCCAGCAGCTTTGTTCCAGGATTTTACGAGCAGTACTTC. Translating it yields CASSFVPGFYEQYF.

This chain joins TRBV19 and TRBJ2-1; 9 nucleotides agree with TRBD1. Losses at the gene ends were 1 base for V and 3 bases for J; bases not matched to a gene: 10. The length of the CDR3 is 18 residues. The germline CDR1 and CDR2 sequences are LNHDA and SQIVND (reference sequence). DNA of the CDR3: TGTGCCAGTAGTATAGTTTTAACGGGACAGGGAATCTACAATGAGCAGTTCTTC. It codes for CASSIVLTGQGIYNEQFF.

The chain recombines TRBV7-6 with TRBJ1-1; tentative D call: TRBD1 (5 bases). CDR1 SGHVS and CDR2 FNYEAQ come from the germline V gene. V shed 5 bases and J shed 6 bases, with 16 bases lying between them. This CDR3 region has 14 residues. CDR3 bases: TGTGCCAGCAGCGAAAAGGCCAGGGAAGCTGAAGCTTTCTTT. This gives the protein CASSEKAREAEAFF.

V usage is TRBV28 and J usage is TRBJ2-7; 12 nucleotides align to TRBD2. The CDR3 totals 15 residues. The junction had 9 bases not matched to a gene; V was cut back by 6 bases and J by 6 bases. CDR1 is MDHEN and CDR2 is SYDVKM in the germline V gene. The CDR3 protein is CASRPPGTSGLEQYF. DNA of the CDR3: TGTGCCAGCAGACCCCCCGGGACTAGCGGGCTCGAGCAGTACTTC.

The CDR3 is CASSLVSGSEKLFF. Written as DNA, the CDR3 is TGTGCCAGCAGCTTAGTCTCAGGATCTGAAAAACTGTTTTTT. The chain has TRBV7-6 and TRBJ1-4; no reliable D call. Germline V gives CDR1 SGHVS, CDR2 FNYEAQ. CDR3 length equals 14 residues. The V end was cut by 1 base, the J end by 7 bases, with 10 bases between.